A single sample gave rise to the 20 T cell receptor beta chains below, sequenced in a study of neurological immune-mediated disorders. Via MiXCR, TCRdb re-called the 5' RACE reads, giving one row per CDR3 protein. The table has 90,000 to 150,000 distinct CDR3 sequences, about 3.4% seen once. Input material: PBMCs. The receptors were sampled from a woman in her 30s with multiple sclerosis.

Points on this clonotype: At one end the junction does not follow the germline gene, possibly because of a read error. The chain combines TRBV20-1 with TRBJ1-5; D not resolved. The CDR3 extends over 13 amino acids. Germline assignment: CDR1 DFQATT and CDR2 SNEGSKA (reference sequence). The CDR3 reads CSAGGSGNQHQHF. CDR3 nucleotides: TGCAGTGCTGGCGGGTCTGGCAATCAGCACCAGCATTTT.

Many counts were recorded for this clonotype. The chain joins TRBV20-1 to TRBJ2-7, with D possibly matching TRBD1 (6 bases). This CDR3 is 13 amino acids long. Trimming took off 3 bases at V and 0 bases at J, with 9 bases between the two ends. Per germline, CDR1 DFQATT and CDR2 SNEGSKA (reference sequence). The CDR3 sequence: CSARGRGSYEQYF. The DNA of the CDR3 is TGCAGTGCTAGGGGCAGGGGCTCCTACGAGCAGTACTTC.

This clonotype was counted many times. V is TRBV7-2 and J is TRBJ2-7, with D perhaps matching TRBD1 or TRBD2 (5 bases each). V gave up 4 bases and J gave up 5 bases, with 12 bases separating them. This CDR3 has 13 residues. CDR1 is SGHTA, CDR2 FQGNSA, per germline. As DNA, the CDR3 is TGTGCCAGCAGCTCCGGGACCAGAAACGAGCAGTACTTC. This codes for CASSSGTRNEQYF.

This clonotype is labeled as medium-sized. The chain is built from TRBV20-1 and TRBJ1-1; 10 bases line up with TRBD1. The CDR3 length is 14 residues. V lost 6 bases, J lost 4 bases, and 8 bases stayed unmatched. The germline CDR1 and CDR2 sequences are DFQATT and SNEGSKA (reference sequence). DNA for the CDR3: TGCAGTGCCCCCAGACAGGGGGCGACCACTGAAGCTTTCTTT. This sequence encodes CSAPRQGATTEAFF.

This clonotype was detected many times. Written as DNA, the CDR3 is TGCAGTGCTAATACCGGGACTAGCGTTTACAATGAGCAGTTCTTC. It codes for CSANTGTSVYNEQFF. The chain joins TRBV20-1 to TRBJ2-1; 10 bases match TRBD2. Germline V gene data show CDR1 as DFQATT and CDR2 as SNEGSKA (reference sequence). With V trimmed by 4 bases and J by 4 bases, 7 bases remained unmatched. This CDR3 is built from 15 residues.

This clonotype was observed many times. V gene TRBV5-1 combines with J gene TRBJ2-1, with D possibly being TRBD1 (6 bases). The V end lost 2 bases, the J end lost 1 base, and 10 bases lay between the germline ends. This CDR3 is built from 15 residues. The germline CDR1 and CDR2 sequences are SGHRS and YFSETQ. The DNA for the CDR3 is TGCGCCAGCAGCTTTGCAGGGGTGTCCTACAATGAGCAGTTCTTC. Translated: CASSFAGVSYNEQFF.

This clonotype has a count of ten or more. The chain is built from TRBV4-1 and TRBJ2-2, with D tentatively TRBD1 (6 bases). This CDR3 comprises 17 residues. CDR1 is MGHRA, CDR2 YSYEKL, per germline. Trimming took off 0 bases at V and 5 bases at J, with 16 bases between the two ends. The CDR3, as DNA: TGCGCCAGCAGCCAAGAAATACAGGGTGTCAGGACCGGGGAGCTGTTTTTT. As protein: CASSQEIQGVRTGELFF.

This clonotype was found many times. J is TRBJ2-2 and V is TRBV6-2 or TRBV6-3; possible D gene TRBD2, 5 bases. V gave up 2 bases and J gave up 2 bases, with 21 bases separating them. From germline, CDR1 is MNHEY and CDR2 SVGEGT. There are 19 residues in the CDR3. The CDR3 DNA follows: TGTGCCAGCAGTTACCCCTCTCCGGGAAGGTCCCTAAACACCGGGGAGCTGTTTTTT. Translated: CASSYPSPGRSLNTGELFF.

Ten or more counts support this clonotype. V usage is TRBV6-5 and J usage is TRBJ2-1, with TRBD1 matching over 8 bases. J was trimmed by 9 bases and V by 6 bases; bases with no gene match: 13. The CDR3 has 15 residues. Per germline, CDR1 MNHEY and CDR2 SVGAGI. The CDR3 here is CASSPTGQGSGEQFF. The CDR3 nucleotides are TGTGCCAGCAGCCCCACCGGACAGGGCAGCGGTGAGCAGTTCTTC.

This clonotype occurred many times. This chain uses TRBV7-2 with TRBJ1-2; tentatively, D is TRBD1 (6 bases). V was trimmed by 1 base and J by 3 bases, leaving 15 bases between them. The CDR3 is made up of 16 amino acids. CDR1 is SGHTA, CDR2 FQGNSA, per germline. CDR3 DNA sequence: TGTGCCAGCAGCTTAGGGATGGAAGGGGGGGACTATGGCTACACCTTC. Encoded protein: CASSLGMEGGDYGYTF.

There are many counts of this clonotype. CDR3 sequence (DNA): TGCGCCAGCAGCCAAGATGCGACAGCTAACTATGGCTACACCTTC. Its translation is CASSQDATANYGYTF. The rearrangement joins TRBV4-1 to TRBJ1-2, with a possible D match to TRBD1 (5 bases). V was shortened by 0 bases and J by 0 bases, with 8 bases between the two germline ends. There are 15 residues in the CDR3. The germline gives CDR1 MGHRA, CDR2 YSYEKL.

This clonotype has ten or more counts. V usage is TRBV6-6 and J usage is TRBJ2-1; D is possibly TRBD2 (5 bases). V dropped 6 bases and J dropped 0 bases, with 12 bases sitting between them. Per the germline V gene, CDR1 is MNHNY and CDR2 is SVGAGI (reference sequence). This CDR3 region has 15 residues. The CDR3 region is CASRRGKVSYNEQFF. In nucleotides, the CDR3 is TGTGCCAGCAGACGGGGAAAAGTCTCCTACAATGAGCAGTTCTTC.

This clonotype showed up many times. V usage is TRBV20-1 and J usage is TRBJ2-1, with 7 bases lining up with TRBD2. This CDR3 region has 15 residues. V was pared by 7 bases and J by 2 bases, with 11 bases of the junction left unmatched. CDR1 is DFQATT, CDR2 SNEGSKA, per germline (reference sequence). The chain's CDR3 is CSVLSGKGAYNEQFF. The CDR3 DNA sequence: TGCAGTGTCCTAAGCGGGAAAGGTGCCTACAATGAGCAGTTCTTC.

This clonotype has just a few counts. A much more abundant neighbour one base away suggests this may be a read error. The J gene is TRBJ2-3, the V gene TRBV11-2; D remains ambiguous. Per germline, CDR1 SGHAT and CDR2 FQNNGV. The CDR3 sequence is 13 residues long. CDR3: CASSLVRSDKQYF. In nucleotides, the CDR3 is TGTGCCAGCAGCTTAGTAAGGTCAGATAAGCAGTATTTT.

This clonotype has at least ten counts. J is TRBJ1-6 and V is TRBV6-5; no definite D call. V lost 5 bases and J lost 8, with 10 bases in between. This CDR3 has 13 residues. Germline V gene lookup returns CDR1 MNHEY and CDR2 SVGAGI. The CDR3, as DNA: TGTGCCAGCAGTGCCACAATTGATTCACCCCTCCACTTT. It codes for CASSATIDSPLHF.

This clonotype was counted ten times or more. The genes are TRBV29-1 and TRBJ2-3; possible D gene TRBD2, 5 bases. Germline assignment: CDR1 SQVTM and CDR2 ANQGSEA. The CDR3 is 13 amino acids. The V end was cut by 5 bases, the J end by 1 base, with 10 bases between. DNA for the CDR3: TGCAGCGTTTACCGGGGAGGCACAGATACGCAGTATTTT. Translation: CSVYRGGTDTQYF.

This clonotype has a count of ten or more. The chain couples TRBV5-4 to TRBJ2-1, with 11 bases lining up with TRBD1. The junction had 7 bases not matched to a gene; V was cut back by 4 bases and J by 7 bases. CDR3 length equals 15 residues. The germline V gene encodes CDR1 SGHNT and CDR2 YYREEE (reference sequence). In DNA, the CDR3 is TGTGCCAGCAGCATCCGGGACAGGGGGGGGAATGAGCAGTTCTTC. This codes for CASSIRDRGGNEQFF.

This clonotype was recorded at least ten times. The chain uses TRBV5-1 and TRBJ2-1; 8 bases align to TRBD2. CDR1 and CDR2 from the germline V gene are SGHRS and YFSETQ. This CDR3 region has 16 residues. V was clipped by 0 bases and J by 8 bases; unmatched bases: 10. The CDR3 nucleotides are TGCGCCAGCAGCTTGGGATCTAGCGGGCGGATCGATGAGCAGTTCTTC. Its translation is CASSLGSSGRIDEQFF.

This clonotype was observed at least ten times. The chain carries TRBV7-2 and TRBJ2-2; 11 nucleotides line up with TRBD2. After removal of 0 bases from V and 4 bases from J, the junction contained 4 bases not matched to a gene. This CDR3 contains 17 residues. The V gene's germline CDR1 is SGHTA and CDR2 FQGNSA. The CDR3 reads CASSLAGLADFTGELFF. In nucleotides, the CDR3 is TGTGCCAGCAGCTTAGCGGGACTAGCGGATTTCACCGGGGAGCTGTTTTTT.

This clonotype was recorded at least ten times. Here the CDR3 DNA reads TGTGCCAGCAGTTTAAGGCAAGGGACGGGCTACACCTTC. Translation gives CASSLRQGTGYTF. This chain connects TRBV12-3 or TRBV12-4 to TRBJ1-2, with a possible D match to TRBD1 (5 bases). The V end lost 2 bases, the J end lost 8 bases, and 12 bases lay between the germline ends. This CDR3 contains 13 residues.